A few counts support the clone carrying this T cell receptor (beta chain). Its matching antigen is unknown. Primers used in a second PCR of about 7 to 11 cycles were a sample-barcoded 5' primer and a J-beta primer mix. TCRdb reanalysed the 5' RACE reads using MiXCR and keeps one entry per CDR3 protein. Of under 2 million distinct CDR3 sequences listed, approximately 32% are singletons. Trimming at V came to 2 bases and at J to 4 bases, leaving 4 bases not matched to a gene. Germline V lookup: CDR1 MDHEN, CDR2 SYDVKM. The CDR3 is 16 amino acids. The data belong to a study of blood T cells in healthy people across ages. Across the study: Through template switching, about one barcoded beta molecule was captured per two T cells, as measured in model experiments.

General observations from the study: Higher diversity and more naive CD4+ cells were features of long-lived donors, compared to aged donors. Unknown donor CMV status possibly confounded expanded clonotype changes.

The sequenced sample was blood. The rearrangement uses TRBV28 and TRBJ2-7, with 14 bases matching TRBD2. This sequence originates from a woman in her 30s in good health. CDR3 region: CASSLVGLAGEYEQYF. Here the CDR3 DNA reads TGTGCCAGCAGTTTAGTGGGACTAGCGGGAGAATACGAGCAGTACTTC.